This passage covers 20 T cell receptor beta chains from one sample sequenced in a study of Graves' ophthalmopathy and Graves' hyperthyroidism. CDR3 regions of TCR beta were amplified from RNA transcripts. First-round RT-PCR with HTBI primers preceded a second-round multiplex PCR. TCRdb reanalysed the multiplex PCR reads using MiXCR and keeps one entry per CDR3 protein. The sample lists 600,000 to 950,000 distinct CDR3 sequences, 35% to 50% occurring once. The specimen was peripheral blood. The receptors were gathered from an adult man with Graves' ophthalmopathy.

The chain links TRBV5-1 to TRBJ2-2; 10 bases align to TRBD2. Trimming cost V 0 bases and J 7 bases; bases outside gene matches: 6. From germline, CDR1 is SGHRS and CDR2 YFSETQ. CDR3 length equals 16 residues. DNA of the CDR3: TGCGCCAGCAGCTTGGAGGCTAGCGGGAGCGGCGGGGAGCTGTTTTTT. It codes for CASSLEASGSGGELFF.

The V gene is TRBV19, the J gene TRBJ1-2, with 8 bases identical to TRBD1. With V trimmed by 8 bases and J by 0 bases, 5 bases remained unmatched. CDR1 and CDR2 from the germline V gene are LNHDA and SQIVND (reference sequence). CDR3 length: 14 amino acids. This CDR3 reads CASGPGQANYGYTF. CDR3 nucleotide sequence: TGTGCCAGTGGGCCGGGACAGGCTAACTATGGCTACACCTTC.

The chain joins TRBV10-3 to TRBJ2-7; 10 bases are shared with TRBD2. Trimming cost V 11 bases and J 2 bases; bases outside gene matches: 3. This CDR3 spans 12 amino acids. In germline, CDR1 is ENHRY, CDR2 SYGVKD. CDR3: CAVAGGTYEQYF. In DNA, the CDR3 is TGTGCCGTAGCGGGAGGTACCTACGAGCAGTACTTC.

This clonotype has ten or more counts. One end of the junction is discordant with germline, which a read error may explain. The chain carries TRBV7-7 and TRBJ2-5; tentatively, D is TRBD1 (5 bases). This CDR3 has 13 residues. The germline CDR1 and CDR2 sequences are SSHAT and FNYEAQ (reference sequence). CDR3 DNA sequence: TGTGCTAGCAGCCCAGGGTCTGCGGAGACCCAGTACTTC. Its translation is CASSPGSAETQYF.

This clonotype was detected ten times or more. V is TRBV2 and J is TRBJ1-2; D not certain. Germline lookup yields CDR1 SNHLY and CDR2 FYNNEI. V lost 5 bases, J lost 8 bases, and 12 bases lay in between. CDR3 length: 12 amino acids. In DNA form, the CDR3 reads TGTGCCAGCAGTCTTCTGGGTTCGGGCTACACCTTC. This encodes CASSLLGSGYTF.

The chain carries TRBV5-6 and TRBJ2-7, with TRBD1 matching 9 bases. The CDR3 consists of 14 residues. Per germline, CDR1 SGHDT and CDR2 YYEEEE. J lost 2 bases, V lost 5 bases, and 5 bases had no gene match. The chain's CDR3 is CASRIRDRAYEQYF. The CDR3 nucleotides read TGTGCCAGCAGGATCCGGGACAGGGCCTACGAGCAGTACTTC.

The genes are TRBV24-1 and TRBJ2-2; 7 positions agree with TRBD2. CDR3 length: 16 amino acids. CDR1 is KGHDR, CDR2 SFDVKD, per germline. V was clipped by 3 bases and J by 3 bases; unmatched bases: 6. The CDR3 DNA is TGTGCCACCAGTGATCCCGGGACTACGGACACCGGGGAGCTGTTTTTT. Translation gives CATSDPGTTDTGELFF.

With regard to this clonotype: This is likely a read error, given that the CDR3 carries no conserved phenylalanine or tryptophan at its end. Because the CDR3's place on the DNA is in doubt, the DNA is left out and the CDR3 is given as listed by TCRdb. V usage is TRBV5-1 and J usage is TRBJ2-3; the D call in the table, TRBD2, was not verified against the DNA. The CDR3 is 9 residues long, counting both termini. Per the germline V gene, CDR1 is SGHRS and CDR2 is YFSETQ. The CDR3 is CASSLAKDY.

This clonotype was picked up a small number of times. Here the CDR3 DNA reads TGTGCCAGCAGCTTGTCGGCAGGTGCCGGAGAGACCCAGTACTTC. This translates into CASSLSAGAGETQYF. The chain links TRBV5-6 to TRBJ2-5; D uncertain. V lost 1 base and J lost 4, with 14 bases in between. CDR1 is SGHDT and CDR2 is YYEEEE in the germline V gene. The CDR3 sequence is 15 residues long.

To note about this clonotype: A much larger clone lies a single base off, so this may be a read error. The chain joins TRBV2 to TRBJ2-7, with D uncertain. The CDR3 is made up of 14 amino acids. Germline-derived CDR1 and CDR2 are SNHLY and FYNNEI. The ends were cut back, 2 bases at V and 2 bases at J, with 10 bases in the middle. The CDR3 loop reads CASSEWALAYEQYF. CDR3 coding DNA: TGTGCCAGCAGTGAATGGGCGCTGGCCTACGAGCAGTACTTC.

This clonotype was counted ten times or more. V gene TRBV11-2 combines with J gene TRBJ1-1; no definite D call. CDR3 size: 13 residues. Trimming removed 3 bases from V and 3 bases from J, with 8 bases in between. In germline, CDR1 is SGHAT, CDR2 FQNNGV. CDR3: CASSLRTDTEAFF. In nucleotides, the CDR3 is TGTGCCAGCAGCTTGCGGACGGACACTGAAGCTTTCTTT.

The chain recombines TRBV20-1 with TRBJ1-4; D is possibly TRBD1 (5 bases). With 7 bases removed from V and 2 bases from J, the gap between germline ends came to 11 bases. Germline V gene lookup returns CDR1 DFQATT and CDR2 SNEGSKA (reference sequence). The CDR3 runs to 13 residues. CDR3 nucleotide sequence: TGCAGTGTGGGGACGGTGACTAATGAAAAACTGTTTTTT. Translation gives CSVGTVTNEKLFF.

This clonotype was observed many times. The rearrangement links TRBV10-3 to TRBJ1-1; D not certain. The germline V gene has CDR1 ENHRY and CDR2 SYGVKD. Trimming shortened V by 4 bases and J by 8 bases, and 8 bases separated the two germline ends. This CDR3 region has 11 residues. The CDR3 DNA reads TGTGCCATCAGTGGGAAGGGAGAAGCTTTCTTT. Its translation is CAISGKGEAFF.

The sample holds many counts of this clonotype. The rearrangement links TRBV7-9 to TRBJ2-2; 7 nucleotides align to TRBD1. CDR1 is SEHNR and CDR2 is FQNEAQ in the germline V gene (reference sequence). V lost 5 bases and J lost 2; bases outside the gene matches: 5. This CDR3 is built from 15 residues. As DNA, the CDR3 is TGTGCCAGCAGCATAGACAGGGCAAACACCGGGGAGCTGTTTTTT. This sequence encodes CASSIDRANTGELFF.

This clonotype was found many times. CDR3 DNA sequence: TGTGCCAGCAGCTTGAGAGATACAGGGTCGTATGGCTACACCTTC. It encodes CASSLRDTGSYGYTF. The chain employs TRBV7-9 and TRBJ1-2, with D possibly TRBD1 on 6 matching bases. The CDR3 length is 15 residues. Germline V gene sequence: CDR1 SEHNR, CDR2 FQNEAQ (reference sequence). V shed 3 bases and J shed 5 bases, with 16 bases lying between them.

As regards this clonotype: A junction boundary mismatches the germline segment, possibly from a read error. This chain joins TRBV10-3 and TRBJ2-5; possible D gene TRBD1, 5 bases. The CDR3 is 16 amino acids. Germline CDR1 is ENHRY and CDR2 is SYGVKD. The CDR3 is CASSPGIRVSQETQYF. CDR3 nucleotide sequence: TGTGCCAGCAGTCCGGGTATCAGGGTTAGTCAAGAGACCCAGTACTTC.

This clonotype has a handful of counts. The gene calls are TRBV7-9 and TRBJ2-3; no reliable D call. The CDR3 loop spans 13 amino acids. Trimming shortened V by 7 bases and J by 1 base, and 9 bases separated the two germline ends. Germline assignment: CDR1 SEHNR and CDR2 FQNEAQ (reference sequence). The CDR3 reads CASNQWGTDTQYF. CDR3 DNA: TGTGCCAGCAACCAATGGGGCACAGATACGCAGTATTTT. The entire variable domain, with the rest obtained from reference TRBV7-9 and TRBJ2-3, is as follows: DTGVSQNPRHKITKRGQNVTFRCDPISEHNRLYWYRQTLGQGPEFLTYFQNEAQLEKSRLLSDRFSAERPKGSFSTLEIQRTEQGDSAMYLCASNQWGTDTQYFGPGTRLTVL.

The genes are TRBV7-9 and TRBJ1-2, with D perhaps TRBD1 (5 bases). CDR1 is SEHNR, CDR2 FQNEAQ, per germline (reference sequence). V shed 3 bases and J shed 8 bases, with 13 bases lying between them. The CDR3 runs 13 residues. As DNA, the CDR3 is TGTGCCAGCAGCTTGGTGTCCCAGGGCGGCTACACCTTC. It is translated as CASSLVSQGGYTF. The variable domain in full, completed from reference TRBV7-9 and TRBJ1-2, reads DTGVSQNPRHKITKRGQNVTFRCDPISEHNRLYWYRQTLGQGPEFLTYFQNEAQLEKSRLLSDRFSAERPKGSFSTLEIQRTEQGDSAMYLCASSLVSQGGYTFGSGTRLTVV.

This clonotype was observed many times. The V and J genes are TRBV24-1 and TRBJ2-7; D might be TRBD1 (7 bases). Trimming took off 4 bases at V and 6 bases at J, with 12 bases between the two ends. The CDR3 is 13 residues long. CDR1 is KGHDR, CDR2 SFDVKD, per germline. The CDR3, as DNA: TGTGCCACCAGTGAGGAGGGGGCTGCCGAGCAGTACTTC. This encodes CATSEEGAAEQYF.

This clonotype was found a few times. This chain links TRBV19 with TRBJ2-7, with D maybe TRBD2 (6 bases). With 4 bases removed from V and 6 bases from J, the gap between germline ends came to 13 bases. This CDR3 region has 13 residues. The germline CDR1 and CDR2 sequences are LNHDA and SQIVND (reference sequence). In DNA, the CDR3 is TGTGCCAGTAGTACCAGACTAGACGGCGAGCAGTACTTC. It yields the protein CASSTRLDGEQYF. The full variable domain, its missing parts supplied by reference TRBV19 and TRBJ2-7, is DGGITQSPKYLFRKEGQNVTLSCEQNLNHDAMYWYRQDPGQGLRLIYYSQIVNDFQKGDIAEGYSVSREKKESFPLTVTSAQKNPTAFYLCASSTRLDGEQYFGPGTRLTVT.